Below are 15 T cell receptor beta chains sequenced from a single sample in a study of T cell changes during pregnancy in multiple sclerosis. Repertoires were generated with immunoSEQ multiplex PCR, while TCRdb's copy carries only in-frame clones and drops some. The sample lists 29,000 or so clones, 70% to 90% occurring once. Specimen: CD8+ T cells from peripheral blood mononuclear cells, collected in the second trimester of pregnancy. These receptors were collected from a female donor with multiple sclerosis, enrolled in a pregnancy study.

The chain has TRBV5-6 and TRBJ2-7; D might be TRBD1 (6 bases). Germline lookup yields CDR1 SGHDT and CDR2 YYEEEE. Trimming removed 5 bases at V and 6 bases at J, with 18 bases between. There are 14 residues in the CDR3. CDR3 coding DNA: TGTGCCAGCAGTCTGGGGGCAGGCTCCACCGAGCAGTACTTC. Its protein product is CASSLGAGSTEQYF.

This clone showed up just a few times. The chain employs TRBV30 and TRBJ1-1, with TRBD1 matching over 7 bases. V gave up 3 bases and J gave up 4 bases; unmatched junction bases: 5. The CDR3 consists of 13 residues. Germline V lookup: CDR1 GTSNPN, CDR2 SVGIG (reference sequence). The DNA of the CDR3 is TGTGCCTGGAGGGGAACAGGGGTCACTGAAGCTTTCTTT. Its translation: CAWRGTGVTEAFF.

The chain combines TRBV7-3 with TRBJ2-5; 14 positions match TRBD2. V shed 5 bases and J 4 bases; nucleotides not matched to a gene: 3. Germline V CDR1 and CDR2: SGHTA, FQGTGA. CDR3 length: 15 residues. In DNA form, the CDR3 reads TGTGCCAGCAGCGCCGGGACTAGCGGGAGAGAGACCCAGTACTTC. Translating it yields CASSAGTSGRETQYF. The complete variable domain, with remaining parts taken from reference TRBV7-3 and TRBJ2-5, reads GAGVSQTPSNKVTEKGKYVELRCDPISGHTALYWYRQSLGQGPEFLIYFQGTGAADDSGLPNDRFFAVRPEGSVSTLKIQRTERGDSAVYLCASSAGTSGRETQYFGPGTRLLVL.

The rearrangement joins TRBV28 to TRBJ2-1; tentatively, D is TRBD2 (5 bases). V was clipped by 2 bases and J by 4 bases, with 18 bases between them. This CDR3 region has 17 residues. Germline CDR1 reads MDHEN; CDR2 reads SYDVKM. This CDR3 is CASSLRHSGWSYNEQFF. The CDR3 bases are TGTGCCAGCAGTTTAAGACACTCGGGATGGTCTTACAATGAGCAGTTCTTC.

The chain has TRBV11-2 and TRBJ2-1, with TRBD2 matching 7 bases. V dropped 5 bases and J dropped 0; count of bases not matched to a gene: 10. The CDR3 has 17 residues. Germline loops: CDR1 SGHAT, CDR2 FQNNGV. CDR3 DNA sequence: TGTGCCAGCAGCCAATGGACTAGTCAGTCCTCCTACAATGAGCAGTTCTTC. It translates to CASSQWTSQSSYNEQFF.

This chain uses TRBV19 with TRBJ1-1; tentative D call: TRBD1 (6 bases). V was clipped by 5 bases and J by 0 bases, with 13 bases between them. Germline values: CDR1 LNHDA, CDR2 SQIVND (reference sequence). This CDR3 has 15 amino acids. The CDR3 protein is CASSQGRQVNTEAFF. Written as DNA, the CDR3 is TGTGCCAGTAGTCAAGGACGACAGGTGAACACTGAAGCTTTCTTT. Variable domain in full (rest from reference TRBV19 and TRBJ1-1): DGGITQSPKYLFRKEGQNVTLSCEQNLNHDAMYWYRQDPGQGLRLIYYSQIVNDFQKGDIAEGYSVSREKKESFPLTVTSAQKNPTAFYLCASSQGRQVNTEAFFGQGTRLTVV.

The chain recombines TRBV9 with TRBJ2-7, with 7 bases fitting TRBD2. The CDR3 runs to 15 residues. Germline values: CDR1 SGDLS, CDR2 YYNGEE. Germline trimming cut 0 bases from V and 6 bases from J; bases unmatched to any gene: 9. The CDR3 loop reads CASSVGGLSRSEQYF. The CDR3 DNA reads as TGTGCCAGCAGCGTAGGGGGACTATCTCGGTCCGAGCAGTACTTC.

The V and J genes are TRBV27 and TRBJ2-7, with 13 bases lining up with TRBD2. Germline CDR1 is MNHEY and CDR2 is SMNVEV (reference sequence). The trim removed 4 bases at V and 2 bases at J, leaving 2 bases unmatched. The CDR3 contains 15 residues. CDR3 protein: CASSSTSGRAYEQYF. CDR3 nucleotide sequence: TGTGCCAGCAGTTCCACTAGCGGGAGGGCCTACGAGCAGTACTTC.

J is TRBJ2-7 and V is TRBV27, with a tentative D call TRBD1 (6 bases). The CDR3 is made up of 15 amino acids. The ends were cut back, 5 bases at V and 5 bases at J, with 19 bases in the middle. Germline CDR1 and CDR2: MNHEY and SMNVEV (reference sequence). The CDR3 here is CASSGLGQGIHEQYF. The DNA of the CDR3 is TGTGCCAGCAGTGGCCTCGGTCAGGGGATACACGAGCAGTACTTC.

This rearrangement joins TRBV7-3 to TRBJ2-6; tentatively, D is TRBD1 (5 bases). With 5 bases removed from V and 1 base from J, the gap between germline ends came to 24 bases. This CDR3 region has 20 residues. Per the germline V gene, CDR1 is SGHTA and CDR2 is FQGTGA. CDR3 protein: CASSDKPLQEYRSGANVLTF. CDR3 DNA: TGTGCCAGCAGCGATAAACCCCTACAGGAGTACCGGTCTGGGGCCAACGTCCTGACTTTC.

Comments on this clone: A read error may account for a junction end that differs from germline. Distinct nucleotide sequences in the sample also encode this CDR3. The genes are TRBV4-1 and TRBJ1-2; a possible D gene is TRBD1 (5 bases). From germline, CDR1 is MGHRA and CDR2 YSYEKL. The CDR3 is made up of 15 amino acids. The CDR3 loop is CASSQGLRVFYGYTF. The CDR3 nucleotides are TGCGCCAGCAGCCAAGGACTCAGGGTTTTCTATGGTTACACCTTC.

The rearrangement joins TRBV27 to TRBJ2-7; 7 positions match TRBD1. The CDR3 loop spans 15 amino acids. In germline, CDR1 is MNHEY, CDR2 SMNVEV (reference sequence). V gave up 4 bases and J gave up 0 bases; unmatched junction bases: 6. CDR3 nucleotides: TGTGCCAGCAGTTGGGAGACAGGGAGCTCCTACGAGCAGTACTTC. It translates to CASSWETGSSYEQYF.

This chain links TRBV6-4 with TRBJ2-3, with D perhaps TRBD2 (6 bases). Per germline, CDR1 MRHNA and CDR2 SNTAGT. This CDR3 contains 14 residues. V was pared by 3 bases and J by 0 bases, with 7 bases between. In DNA form, the CDR3 reads TGTGCCAGCAGTGAGGGGACTAGCACAGATACGCAGTATTTT. Translating it yields CASSEGTSTDTQYF.

There are a few counts of this clone. The chain is built from TRBV19 and TRBJ1-1; 7 bases agree with TRBD1. V lost 8 bases, J lost 6 bases, and 6 bases stayed unmatched. Germline assignment: CDR1 LNHDA and CDR2 SQIVND (reference sequence). This CDR3 has 12 amino acids. CDR3 amino acids: CASRTGVAEAFF. DNA of the CDR3: TGTGCCAGTCGAACAGGGGTCGCTGAAGCTTTCTTT.

The chain links TRBV19 to TRBJ1-1; a weak D match, TRBD1 (5 bases). Looked up from germline, CDR1 is LNHDA and CDR2 is SQIVND (reference sequence). The CDR3 consists of 15 residues. Trimming stripped 8 bases from V and 4 bases from J, with 20 bases between. CDR3: CASSLRGGEFTEAFF. Here the CDR3 DNA reads TGTGCCAGTTCCCTGCGAGGAGGGGAGTTCACTGAAGCTTTCTTT.